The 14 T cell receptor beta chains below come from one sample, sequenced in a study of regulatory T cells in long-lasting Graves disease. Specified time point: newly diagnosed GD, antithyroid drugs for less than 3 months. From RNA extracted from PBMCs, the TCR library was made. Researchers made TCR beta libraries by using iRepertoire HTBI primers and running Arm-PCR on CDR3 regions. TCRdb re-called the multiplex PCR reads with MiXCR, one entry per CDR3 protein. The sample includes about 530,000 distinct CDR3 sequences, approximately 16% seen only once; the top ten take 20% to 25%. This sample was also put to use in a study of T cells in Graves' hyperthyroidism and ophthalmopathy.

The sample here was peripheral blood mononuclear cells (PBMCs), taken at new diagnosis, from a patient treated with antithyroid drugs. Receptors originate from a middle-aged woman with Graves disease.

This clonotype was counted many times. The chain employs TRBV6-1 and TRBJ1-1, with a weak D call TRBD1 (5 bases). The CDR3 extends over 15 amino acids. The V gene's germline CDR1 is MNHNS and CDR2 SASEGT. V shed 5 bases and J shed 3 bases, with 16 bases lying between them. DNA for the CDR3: TGTGCCAGCAGTCCCATTAGAGGGGAGTACACTGAAGCTTTCTTT. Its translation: CASSPIRGEYTEAFF.

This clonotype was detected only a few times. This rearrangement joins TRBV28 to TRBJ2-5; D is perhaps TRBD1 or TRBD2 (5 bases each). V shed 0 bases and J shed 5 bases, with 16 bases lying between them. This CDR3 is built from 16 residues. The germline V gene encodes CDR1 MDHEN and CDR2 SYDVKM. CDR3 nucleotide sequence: TGTGCCAGCAGTTTATGGTCCTCGGGGCGCGGCGAGACCCAGTACTTC. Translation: CASSLWSSGRGETQYF.

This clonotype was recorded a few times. In DNA, the CDR3 is TGTGCCACCAGCAGAGATTTGGGGGCGGGGGCCCTCCACTTT. As protein: CATSRDLGAGALHF. The chain is built from TRBV15 and TRBJ1-6, with a tentative D call TRBD1 (6 bases). Germline assignment: CDR1 LNHNV and CDR2 YYDKDF (reference sequence). V gave up 0 bases and J gave up 14 bases, with 14 bases separating them. CDR3 length equals 14 residues.

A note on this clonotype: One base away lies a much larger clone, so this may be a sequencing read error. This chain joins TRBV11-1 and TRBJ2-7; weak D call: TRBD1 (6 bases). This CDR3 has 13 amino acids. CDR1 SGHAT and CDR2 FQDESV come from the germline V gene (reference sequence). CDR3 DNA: TGTGCCGGCAGCTCGACAGGACTCTACGAGCAGTACTTC. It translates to CAGSSTGLYEQYF.

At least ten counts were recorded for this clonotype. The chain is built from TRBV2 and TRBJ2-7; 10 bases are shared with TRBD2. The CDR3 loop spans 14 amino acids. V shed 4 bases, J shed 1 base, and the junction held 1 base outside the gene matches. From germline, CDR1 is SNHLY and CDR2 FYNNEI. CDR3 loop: CASSGTSGSYEQYF. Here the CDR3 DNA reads TGTGCCAGCAGTGGGACTAGCGGTTCCTACGAGCAGTACTTC. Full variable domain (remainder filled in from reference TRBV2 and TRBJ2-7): EPEVTQTPSHQVTQMGQEVILRCVPISNHLYFYWYRQILGQKVEFLVSFYNNEISEKSEIFDDQFSVERPDGSNFTLKIRSTKLEDSAMYFCASSGTSGSYEQYFGPGTRLTVT.

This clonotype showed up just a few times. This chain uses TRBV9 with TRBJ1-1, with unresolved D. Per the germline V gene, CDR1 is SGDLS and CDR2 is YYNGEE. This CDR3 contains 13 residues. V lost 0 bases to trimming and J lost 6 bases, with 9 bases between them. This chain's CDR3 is CASSVGSGPEAFF. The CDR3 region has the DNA TGTGCCAGCAGCGTAGGGTCGGGTCCTGAAGCTTTCTTT.

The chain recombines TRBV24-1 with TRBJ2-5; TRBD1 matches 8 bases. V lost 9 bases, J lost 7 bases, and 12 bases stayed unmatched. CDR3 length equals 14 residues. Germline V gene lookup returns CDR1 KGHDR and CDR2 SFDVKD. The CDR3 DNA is TGTGCCACCGGACAAGGGACAGGCCGAGGGACCCAGTACTTC. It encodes CATGQGTGRGTQYF.

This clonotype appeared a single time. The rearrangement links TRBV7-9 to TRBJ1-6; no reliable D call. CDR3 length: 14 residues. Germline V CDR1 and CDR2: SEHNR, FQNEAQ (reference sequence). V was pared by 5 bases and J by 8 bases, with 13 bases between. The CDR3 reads CASSRLTGDSPLHF. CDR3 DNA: TGTGCCAGCAGCCGCCTTACTGGGGATTCACCCCTCCACTTT.

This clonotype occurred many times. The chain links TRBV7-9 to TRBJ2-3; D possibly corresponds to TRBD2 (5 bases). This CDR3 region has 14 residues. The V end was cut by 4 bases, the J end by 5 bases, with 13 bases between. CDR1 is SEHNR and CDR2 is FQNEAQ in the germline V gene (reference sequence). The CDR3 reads CASSSIPGGDTQYF. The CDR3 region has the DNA TGTGCCAGCAGCTCGATTCCAGGAGGAGATACGCAGTATTTT.

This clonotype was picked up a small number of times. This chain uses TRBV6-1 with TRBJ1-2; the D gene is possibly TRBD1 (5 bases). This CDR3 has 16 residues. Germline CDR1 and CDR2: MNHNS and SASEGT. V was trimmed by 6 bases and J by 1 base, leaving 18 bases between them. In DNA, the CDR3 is TGTGCCAGCAGGAACGCGGGACCTGGCGATAACTATGGCTACACCTTC. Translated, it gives CASRNAGPGDNYGYTF.

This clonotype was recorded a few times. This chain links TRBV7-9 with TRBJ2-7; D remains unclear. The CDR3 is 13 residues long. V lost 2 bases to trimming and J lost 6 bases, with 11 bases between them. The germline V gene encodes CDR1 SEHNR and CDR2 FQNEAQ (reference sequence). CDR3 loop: CASSLSGATEQYF. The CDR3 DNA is TGTGCCAGCAGCTTATCCGGAGCTACCGAGCAGTACTTC.

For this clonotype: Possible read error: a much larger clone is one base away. The CDR3 nucleotides are TGTGCCAGCAGTAGGACAGGGTCTAGCAGTCAGCCCCAGCATTTT. Its protein is CASSRTGSSSQPQHF. This rearrangement joins TRBV7-8 to TRBJ1-5, with TRBD1 matching over 8 bases. This CDR3 region has 15 residues. CDR1 and CDR2 from the germline V gene are SGHVS and FQNEAQ.

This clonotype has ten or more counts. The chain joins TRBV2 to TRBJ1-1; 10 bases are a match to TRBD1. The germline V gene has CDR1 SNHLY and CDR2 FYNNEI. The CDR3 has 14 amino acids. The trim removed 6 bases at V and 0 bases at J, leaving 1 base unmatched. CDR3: CASRGTGVNTEAFF. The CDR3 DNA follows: TGTGCCAGCAGGGGGACAGGGGTGAACACTGAAGCTTTCTTT.

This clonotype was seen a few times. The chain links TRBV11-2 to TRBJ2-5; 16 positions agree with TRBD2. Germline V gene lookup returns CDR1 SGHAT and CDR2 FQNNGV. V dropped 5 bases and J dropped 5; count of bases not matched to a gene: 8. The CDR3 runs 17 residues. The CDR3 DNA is TGTGCCAGCAGCCCGGGACTAGCGGGGGGGCTGCTGGAGACCCAGTACTTC. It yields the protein CASSPGLAGGLLETQYF.